What follows describes a single TCR beta chain. Its cognate antigen is unknown. This sample is drawn from a study of CXCR3-negative and CXCR3-positive naive CD8 T cells. Study outcomes and limitations: Diversity proved comparably high across both naive subsets and much lower in memory CD8+ cells. Hydrophobicity of TRB CDR3s was greater in CXCR3-positive naive cells than in CXCR3-negative naive cells.

CDR1 and CDR2 (germline): SQVTM, ANQGSEA. CDR3 length: 14 residues. TRB cDNA libraries were made by UMI-labeled 5' RACE. TCRdb reprocessed the 5' RACE reads, keeping one entry per CDR3 protein, no DNA. The sample table sets out around 80,000 distinct CDR3 sequences. The sequence was collected from a human donor in good health. Some clones in this sample may be carry-over from other donors' samples. The chain uses TRBV29-1 and TRBJ2-2; TCRdb outputs TRBD1, but without DNA this stays unchecked. Sequenced: naive CXCR3+ CD8+ T cells from blood. Indicated subset: CD45RO-CCR7+CD27+CD95- naive CD8+ T cells expressing CXCR3 (TNR3+). The CDR3 loop reads CSVVTGANTGELFF.